A selection of T cell receptor beta chains follows, all from one sample in a study of T cell responses to AZD1222 COVID-19 vaccine. The repertoire was sequenced with immunoSEQ multiplex PCR; TCRdb's copy has only in-frame clones and lacks some. This sample yields around 180,000 clones, of which 90% are seen a single time; approximately 2.9% belongs to the top ten. The source material was peripheral blood, sampled on day 0 of AZD1222 vaccination. The receptors derive from an adult in good health. CDR3s include the opening cysteine and the closing phenylalanine or tryptophan. The D gene is left open where the match is weak.

d_gene,v_gene,j_gene,CDR3nt,CDR3aa
-,TRBV3-1/TRBV3-2,TRBJ1-2,TGTGCCAGCAGCCAAGTCCGCGGGGCCTCTGGCTATGGCTACACCTTC,CASSQVRGASGYGYTF
-,TRBV21-1,TRBJ2-7,TGTGCCAGCAGCAAAAGCAGGGCCTCCTACGAGCAGTACTTC,CASSKSRASYEQYF
TRBD2,TRBV4-1,TRBJ2-7,TGCGCCAGCAGCCAACAGGCGGGGGGCAGAACCTACGAGCAGTACTTC,CASSQQAGGRTYEQYF
-,TRBV2,TRBJ1-2,TGTGCCATCTCCGATTCCTTTGGCTACACCTTC,CAISDSFGYTF
-,TRBV4-3,TRBJ2-6,TGCGCCAGCAGCCAAGATCCGTTTCCGGGGGTGACTTTC,CASSQDPFPGVTF
-,TRBV27,TRBJ1-2,TGTGCCAGCAGTTCAACAGGGATCTATGGCTACACCTTC,CASSSTGIYGYTF
TRBD1,TRBV5-4,TRBJ2-3,TGTGCCAGCAGCTTGACGGACAGGGGGCGCGATACGCAGTATTTT,CASSLTDRGRDTQYF
TRBD2,TRBV7-2,TRBJ2-3,TGTGCCAGCAGCCTACCCCGTGGACTAGCAGTTGCAGATACGCAGTATTTT,CASSLPRGLAVADTQYF
TRBD2,TRBV3-1/TRBV3-2,TRBJ2-7,TGTGCCAGCAGCCCGTCAGCGGGGGGGCCGAACGAGCAGTACTTC,CASSPSAGGPNEQYF
TRBD1,TRBV11-1,TRBJ2-7,TGTGCCACACAGCCAAGGGGGCCCACAACCTACGAGCAGTACTTC,CATQPRGPTTYEQYF